This T cell receptor (beta chain) was captured in a study of T cell responses to AZD1222 COVID-19 vaccine. Study-level findings and limits: In all cases, repertoires were sampled only after the peak T cell response. Increased Spike-specific TCR breadth and depth were observed after two AZD1222 doses.

To note about this clone: The antigen remains unidentified.

With 5 bases removed from V and 4 bases from J, the gap between germline ends came to 15 bases. The CDR3 extends over 14 amino acids. In germline, CDR1 is SEHNR, CDR2 FQNEAQ (reference sequence). Measured with immunoSEQ multiplex PCR; TCRdb has only the in-frame clones, and not every one. Altogether 130,000 to 150,000 clones are present, 85% to 95% being singletons, with the ten largest covering 12%. This sample comprised peripheral blood, obtained after recovery from COVID-19. This receptor was obtained from an adult who had recovered from COVID-19. The chain links TRBV7-9 to TRBJ2-7; the D is unclear. Here the CDR3 DNA reads TGTGCCAGCAGCGGCGGATCTTTCGGGTACGAGCAGTACTTC. It specifies CASSGGSFGYEQYF.